This passage covers 31 T cell receptor beta chains from one sample sequenced in a study of blood T cell repertoires in COVID-19. Clones were sequenced by immunoSEQ multiplex PCR, and TCRdb holds only the in-frame ones, with some missing. The repertoire holds 80,000 to 100,000 clones, with about 80% as singletons. The sample taken for sequencing was peripheral blood. Receptors were obtained from a woman aged 70 to 79 with acute or convalescent COVID-19.

The chain uses TRBV5-6 and TRBJ2-1, with D perhaps TRBD2 (6 bases). The CDR3 covers 14 residues. CDR1 SGHDT and CDR2 YYEEEE come from the germline V gene. The V end was cut by 2 bases, the J end by 9 bases, with 15 bases between. CDR3 sequence reads: CASSLRGRESEQFF. DNA of the CDR3: TGTGCCAGCAGCTTAAGAGGGCGGGAAAGTGAGCAGTTCTTC.

V usage is TRBV18 and J usage is TRBJ1-2; TRBD1 aligns across 8 bases. Germline CDR1 KGHSH, CDR2 LQKENI. The CDR3 runs to 16 residues. The V segment lost 5 bases and the J segment 3 bases; nucleotides outside the gene matches: 11. The CDR3, as DNA: TGTGCCAGCTCAATAAAGGCAGGGGGCGGCGACTATGGCTACACCTTC. It yields the protein CASSIKAGGGDYGYTF.

The gene calls are TRBV6-9 and TRBJ2-7, with 10 bases fitting TRBD2. The V gene's germline CDR1 is MNHGY and CDR2 SVAAGI. With V trimmed by 0 bases and J by 2 bases, 4 bases remained unmatched. The CDR3 consists of 16 residues. CDR3 in amino acids: CASSYSRLAGPYEQYF. CDR3 bases: TGTGCCAGCAGTTATTCCCGACTAGCGGGCCCCTACGAGCAGTACTTC.

The chain carries TRBV11-1 and TRBJ2-3; 8 bases align to TRBD1. This CDR3 has 15 residues. V trimming: 5 bases; J trimming: 4 bases; junction bases outside the gene matches: 8. CDR1 and CDR2 from the germline V gene are SGHAT and FQDESV (reference sequence). In DNA, the CDR3 is TGTGCCAGCAGCCCAGGACAGGGTGACGCAGATACGCAGTATTTT. Translated, it gives CASSPGQGDADTQYF.

The chain uses TRBV19 and TRBJ2-2; 15 bases align to TRBD2. V was clipped by 6 bases and J by 5 bases; unmatched bases: 1. The length of the CDR3 is 15 residues. CDR1 LNHDA and CDR2 SQIVND come from the germline V gene (reference sequence). The CDR3 nucleotides are TGTGCCAGTAGGGGACTAGCGGGAGGAACCGGGGAGCTGTTTTTT. Translated, it gives CASRGLAGGTGELFF. The complete variable domain, with remaining parts taken from reference TRBV19 and TRBJ2-2, reads DGGITQSPKYLFRKEGQNVTLSCEQNLNHDAMYWYRQDPGQGLRLIYYSQIVNDFQKGDIAEGYSVSREKKESFPLTVTSAQKNPTAFYLCASRGLAGGTGELFFGEGSRLTVL.

The rearrangement uses TRBV21-1 and TRBJ1-1; TRBD1 is taken as the D call from the table, unchecked against the DNA. TRBV21-1 is listed as a pseudogene. This CDR3 is built from 17 residues. The CDR3 DNA is TGTGCCAGCAGCAAAGCGCTAGACAGGGGTATGAACACTGAAGCTTTCTTT. Translation: CASSKALDRGMNTEAFF.

V is TRBV23-1 and J is TRBJ1-1, with no clear D. TRBV23-1 is reported as an ORF; its role is uncertain. The CDR3 loop spans 14 amino acids. V was trimmed by 11 bases and J by 5 bases, leaving 21 bases between them. CDR3 coding DNA: TGCGCCCCCAGCCGACACTCGGATAGGACTGAAGCTTTCTTT. Amino acids: CAPSRHSDRTEAFF.

This chain connects TRBV30 to TRBJ1-3; D might be TRBD1 (6 bases). CDR3 size: 14 residues. CDR1 and CDR2 from the germline V gene are GTSNPN and SVGIG (reference sequence). V dropped 3 bases and J dropped 2 bases, with 11 bases sitting between them. CDR3 in amino acids: CAWRTRGTGNTIYF. DNA of the CDR3: TGTGCCTGGAGAACCAGGGGAACTGGAAACACCATATATTTT.

CDR3 nucleotides: TGTGCCAGCAGCCCCTCAGGGAGGCAATCGGGGGAGACCCAGTACTTC. Translation: CASSPSGRQSGETQYF. The chain has TRBV5-8 and TRBJ2-5; tentative D call: TRBD2 (6 bases). There are 16 residues in the CDR3. The V gene lost 4 bases and the J gene lost 5 bases, with 21 bases spanning the gap. Germline CDR1 reads SGHTS; CDR2 reads YDEGEE.

The chain employs TRBV5-1 and TRBJ2-7; 11 bases fit TRBD1. V lost 4 bases, J lost 7 bases, and 7 bases stayed unmatched. The V gene's germline CDR1 is SGHRS and CDR2 YFSETQ. The CDR3 has 14 amino acids. The CDR3 DNA follows: TGCGCCAGCAGCACCGGACAGGGGGCGAAGGAGCAGTACTTC. Its protein is CASSTGQGAKEQYF.

The rearrangement links TRBV7-9 to TRBJ1-4; D possibly corresponds to TRBD1 (5 bases). CDR3 length: 16 residues. Germline CDR1 is SEHNR and CDR2 is FQNEAQ (reference sequence). With 5 bases removed from V and 1 base from J, the gap between germline ends came to 14 bases. CDR3 region: CASSPPGIGTNEKLFF. The CDR3, as DNA: TGTGCCAGCAGCCCGCCAGGGATCGGAACTAATGAAAAACTGTTTTTT.

This chain joins TRBV7-9 and TRBJ1-6, with 8 bases lining up with TRBD1. Germline loops: CDR1 SEHNR, CDR2 FQNEAQ (reference sequence). Unmatched junction bases numbered 10, after V lost 0 bases and J lost 9 bases. The CDR3 contains 17 residues. The chain's CDR3 is CASSLAGFGQGGSPLHF. The CDR3 region has the DNA TGTGCCAGCAGCTTAGCGGGATTTGGACAGGGAGGTTCACCCCTCCACTTT.

V gene TRBV21-1 combines with J gene TRBJ1-2; whether TRBD1, the table's D call, matches the DNA was not checked. TRBV21-1 is given as a pseudogene. The CDR3 spans 15 residues. As DNA, the CDR3 is TGTGCCAGCAGTGGTGATGACAGACGCGACTATGGCTACACCTTC. Its protein product is CASSGDDRRDYGYTF.

In DNA form, the CDR3 reads TGTGCCAGCAGTTACTGGGGGGGGCGCTCCGATCAGCCCCAGCATTTT. Amino acid sequence: CASSYWGGRSDQPQHF. The rearrangement joins TRBV6-2 or TRBV6-3 to TRBJ1-5; tentatively, D is TRBD1 (6 bases). Trimming removed 1 base at V and 5 bases at J, with 15 bases between. CDR1 and CDR2 from the germline V gene are MNHEY and SVGEGT. The CDR3 spans 16 residues.

The gene calls are TRBV5-5 and TRBJ2-1, with 15 bases lining up with TRBD2. Per germline, CDR1 SGHKS and CDR2 YYEKEE (reference sequence). The CDR3 has 17 residues. The trim removed 3 bases at V and 6 bases at J, leaving 7 bases unmatched. CDR3 coding DNA: TGTGCCAGCAGCTACGGGACTAGCGGGGGGATGGGCAATGAGCAGTTCTTC. Translation: CASSYGTSGGMGNEQFF.

The chain is built from TRBV7-9 and TRBJ2-5; weak D call: TRBD1 (5 bases). The V gene's germline CDR1 is SEHNR and CDR2 FQNEAQ (reference sequence). The ends were cut back, 6 bases at V and 4 bases at J, with 9 bases in the middle. The CDR3 is made up of 12 amino acids. CDR3 nucleotide sequence: TGTGCCAGCAGTTACACAGGAGAGACCCAGTACTTC. Its translation is CASSYTGETQYF.

The V gene is TRBV4-1, the J gene TRBJ1-6; D ambiguous. Between the trimmed V and J ends, which lost 1 base and 12 bases, there was a span of 7 bases. CDR1 and CDR2 from the germline V gene are MGHRA and YSYEKL. The length of the CDR3 is 12 residues. CDR3 sequence reads: CASSQVPGPLHF. For the CDR3, the DNA is TGCGCCAGCAGCCAAGTGCCGGGACCCCTCCACTTT.

Written as DNA, the CDR3 is TGTGCCAGCAGTTTGCACATTTACACTGAAGCTTTCTTT. Its translation: CASSLHIYTEAFF. The V and J genes are TRBV12-3 or TRBV12-4 and TRBJ1-1; D call uncertain. V lost 3 bases to trimming and J lost 3 bases, with 8 bases between them. This CDR3 comprises 13 residues.

V gene TRBV2 combines with J gene TRBJ2-7; 9 nucleotides agree with TRBD2. From germline, CDR1 is SNHLY and CDR2 FYNNEI. V shed 7 bases and J 9 bases; nucleotides not matched to a gene: 10. The CDR3 length is 13 residues. CDR3 loop: CASMAGGAHAQYF. CDR3 DNA: TGTGCCAGCATGGCGGGGGGGGCGCACGCGCAGTACTTC.

This clone was seen just once. The chain employs TRBV19 and TRBJ1-2, with 10 bases aligning to TRBD1. CDR1 and CDR2 from the germline V gene are LNHDA and SQIVND (reference sequence). The CDR3 is 13 amino acids. Trimming removed 6 bases from V and 14 bases from J; junction bases left unmatched: 12. CDR3 in amino acids: CASRGQGRTKGTF. The CDR3 DNA sequence: TGTGCCAGTAGGGGACAGGGGCGAACCAAGGGGACCTTC.

In this sample, this clone turned up once. The chain links TRBV15 to TRBJ2-3, with a possible D match to TRBD2 (6 bases). Germline CDR1 is LNHNV and CDR2 is YYDKDF (reference sequence). Trimming shortened V by 6 bases and J by 0 bases, and 13 bases separated the two germline ends. The length of the CDR3 is 15 residues. In nucleotides, the CDR3 is TGTGCCACCAGTCCTCGGGGGACTAGCACAGATACGCAGTATTTT. Translation gives CATSPRGTSTDTQYF.

V and J are TRBV29-1 and TRBJ2-2; D gene unclear. The V end lost 4 bases, the J end lost 0 bases, and 9 bases lay between the germline ends. From germline, CDR1 is SQVTM and CDR2 ANQGSEA. CDR3 length equals 14 residues. This CDR3 is CSVAQVSNTGELFF. For the CDR3, the DNA is TGCAGCGTTGCCCAGGTATCGAACACCGGGGAGCTGTTTTTT.

V usage is TRBV27 and J usage is TRBJ2-3, with a possible D match to TRBD1 (6 bases). The V and J ends lost 0 bases and 7 bases respectively, with 11 bases between them. Germline CDR1 is MNHEY and CDR2 is SMNVEV (reference sequence). The CDR3 is 14 amino acids. The CDR3 coding sequence is TGTGCCAGCAGTTTATCTTCCAGGGGAAATACGCAGTATTTT. The encoded protein is CASSLSSRGNTQYF.

The chain recombines TRBV5-1 with TRBJ1-4; possibly TRBD1 for D (5 bases). The CDR3 is 16 amino acids. Germline V gene data show CDR1 as SGHRS and CDR2 as YFSETQ. V lost 4 bases, J lost 7 bases, and 20 bases lay in between. The CDR3 sequence: CASSPGQWGNIEKLFF. The CDR3 DNA follows: TGCGCCAGCAGCCCTGGGCAGTGGGGCAATATTGAAAAACTGTTTTTT.

This chain uses TRBV30 with TRBJ1-6; 9 nucleotides line up with TRBD1. Germline values: CDR1 GTSNPN, CDR2 SVGIG (reference sequence). The V segment lost 2 bases and the J segment 8 bases; nucleotides outside the gene matches: 13. The CDR3 runs to 17 residues. The DNA of the CDR3 is TGTGCCTGGAGTAATGTCCGGACAGGGGCCCTTTATTCACCCCTCCACTTT. Protein: CAWSNVRTGALYSPLHF.

J is TRBJ2-1 and V is TRBV4-1; D is perhaps TRBD2 (6 bases). The germline V gene encodes CDR1 MGHRA and CDR2 YSYEKL. Trimming removed 4 bases at V and 7 bases at J, with 14 bases between. This CDR3 has 14 amino acids. The CDR3 coding sequence is TGCGCCAGCAGCCGCGGGACGGCGGGTAATGAGCAGTTCTTC. Amino acids: CASSRGTAGNEQFF.

The J gene is TRBJ2-2, the V gene TRBV10-3, with 12 positions matching TRBD2. The V segment lost 5 bases and the J segment 7 bases; nucleotides outside the gene matches: 20. The CDR3 spans 20 residues. CDR1 ENHRY and CDR2 SYGVKD come from the germline V gene. CDR3 DNA: TGTGCCATCAGTTCGAGCCTCCGACTAGCGGGGGACCGAGTCGGCGGGGAGCTGTTTTTT. Residues: CAISSSLRLAGDRVGGELFF.

The V gene is TRBV5-8, the J gene TRBJ2-3, with 7 bases fitting TRBD2. CDR1 and CDR2 from the germline V gene are SGHTS and YDEGEE. There are 14 residues in the CDR3. V shed 0 bases, J shed 4 bases, and the junction held 2 bases outside the gene matches. This chain's CDR3 is CASSLVGGPDTQYF. The CDR3 DNA follows: TGTGCCAGCAGCTTGGTGGGAGGGCCAGATACGCAGTATTTT.

J is TRBJ2-1 and V is TRBV28, with 11 bases matching TRBD2. The CDR3 totals 19 residues. CDR1 MDHEN and CDR2 SYDVKM come from the germline V gene. After removal of 4 bases from V and 9 bases from J, the junction contained 20 bases not matched to a gene. The CDR3 nucleotides are TGTGCCAGCAGTTCAAGACTGACCATAGCGGGAGGGCCTCTTGGTGAGCAGTTCTTC. Amino acid sequence: CASSSRLTIAGGPLGEQFF.

The rearrangement uses TRBV4-2 and TRBJ1-4, with no clear D. The germline V and J ends were trimmed by 1 base and 8 bases, with 11 bases remaining between them. There are 14 residues in the CDR3. Germline loops: CDR1 LGHNA, CDR2 YNFKEQ. The CDR3 DNA is TGTGCCAGCAGCCAAGCCGGGTTTGTCGAAAAACTGTTTTTT. Residues: CASSQAGFVEKLFF.

The chain links TRBV20-1 to TRBJ1-2; the match to TRBD1 covers 7 bases. Looked up from germline, CDR1 is DFQATT and CDR2 is SNEGSKA (reference sequence). V lost 4 bases to trimming and J lost 10 bases; unmatched junction nucleotides: 6. This CDR3 is built from 11 residues. This CDR3 is CSATGQTFYTF. In DNA, the CDR3 is TGCAGTGCTACGGGACAGACCTTCTACACCTTC.